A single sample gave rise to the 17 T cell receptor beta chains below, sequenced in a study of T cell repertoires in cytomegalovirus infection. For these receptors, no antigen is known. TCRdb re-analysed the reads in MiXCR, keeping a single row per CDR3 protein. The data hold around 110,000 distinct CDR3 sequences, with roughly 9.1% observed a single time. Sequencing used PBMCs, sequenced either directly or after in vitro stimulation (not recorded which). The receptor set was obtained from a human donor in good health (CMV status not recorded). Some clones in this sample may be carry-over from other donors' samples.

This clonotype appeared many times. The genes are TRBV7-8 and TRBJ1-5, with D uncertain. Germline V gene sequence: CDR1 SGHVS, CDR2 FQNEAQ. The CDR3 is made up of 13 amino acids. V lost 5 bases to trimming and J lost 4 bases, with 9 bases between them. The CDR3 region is CASSPQSNQPQHF. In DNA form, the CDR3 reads TGTGCCAGCAGCCCACAGAGTAATCAGCCCCAGCATTTT.

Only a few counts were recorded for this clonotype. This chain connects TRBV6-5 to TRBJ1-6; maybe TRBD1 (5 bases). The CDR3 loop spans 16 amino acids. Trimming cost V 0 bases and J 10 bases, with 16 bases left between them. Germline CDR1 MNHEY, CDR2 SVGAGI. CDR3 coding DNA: TGTGCCAGCAGTTACTCTCGGGCAGGGTCAGGATCACCCCTCCACTTT. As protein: CASSYSRAGSGSPLHF.

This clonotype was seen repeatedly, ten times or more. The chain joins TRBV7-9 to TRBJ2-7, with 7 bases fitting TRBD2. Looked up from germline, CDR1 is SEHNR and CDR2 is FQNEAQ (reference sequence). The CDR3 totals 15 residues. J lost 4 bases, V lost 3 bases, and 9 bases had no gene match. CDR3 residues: CASSFRASGKYEQYF. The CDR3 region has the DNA TGTGCCAGCAGCTTCCGCGCTAGCGGTAAATACGAGCAGTACTTC.

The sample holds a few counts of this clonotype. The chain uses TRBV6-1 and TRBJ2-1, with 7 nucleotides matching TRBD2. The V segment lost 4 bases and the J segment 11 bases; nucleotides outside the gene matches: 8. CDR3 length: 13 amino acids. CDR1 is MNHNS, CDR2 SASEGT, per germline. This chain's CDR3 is CASSGRTSAQQFF. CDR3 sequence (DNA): TGTGCCAGCAGTGGACGTACTAGCGCGCAGCAGTTCTTC.

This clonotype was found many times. The CDR3 DNA sequence: TGTGCCAGCCTACTAGCGGGAGAATATCATGAGCAGTTCTTC. Translating gives CASLLAGEYHEQFF. The V and J genes are TRBV7-2 and TRBJ2-1; TRBD2 agrees at 11 bases. The CDR3 runs 14 residues. The germline gives CDR1 SGHTA, CDR2 FQGNSA. Unmatched junction bases numbered 8, after V lost 8 bases and J lost 8 bases.

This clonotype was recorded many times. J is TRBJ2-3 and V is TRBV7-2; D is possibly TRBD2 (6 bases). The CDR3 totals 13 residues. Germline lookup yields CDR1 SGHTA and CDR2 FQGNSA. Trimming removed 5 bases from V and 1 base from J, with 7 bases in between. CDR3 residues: CASSRLGTDTQYF. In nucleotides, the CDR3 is TGTGCCAGCAGCCGACTAGGCACAGATACGCAGTATTTT.

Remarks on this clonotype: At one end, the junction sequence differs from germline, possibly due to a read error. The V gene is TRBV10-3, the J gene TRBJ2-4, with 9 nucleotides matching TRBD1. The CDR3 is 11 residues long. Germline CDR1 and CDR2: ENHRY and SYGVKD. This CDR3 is CAISDGDRANF. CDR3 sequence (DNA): TGTGCCATCAGTGATGGGGACAGGGCCAACTTC.

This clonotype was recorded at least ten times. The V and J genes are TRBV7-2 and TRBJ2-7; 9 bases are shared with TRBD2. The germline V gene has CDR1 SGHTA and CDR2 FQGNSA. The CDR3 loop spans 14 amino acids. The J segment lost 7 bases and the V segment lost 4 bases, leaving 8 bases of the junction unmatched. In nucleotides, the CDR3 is TGTGCCAGCAGCTGGACTAGCGCCTCCTTAGAGCAGTACGTC. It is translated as CASSWTSASLEQYV.

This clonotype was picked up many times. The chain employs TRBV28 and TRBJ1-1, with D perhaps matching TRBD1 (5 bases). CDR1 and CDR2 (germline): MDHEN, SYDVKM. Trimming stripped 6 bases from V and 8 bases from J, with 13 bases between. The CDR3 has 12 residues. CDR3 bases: TGTGCCAGCAGCCTGAGCGGGGACGAAGCTTTCTTT. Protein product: CASSLSGDEAFF. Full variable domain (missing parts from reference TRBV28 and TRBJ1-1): DVKVTQSSRYLVKRTGEKVFLECVQDMDHENMFWYRQDPGLGLRLIYFSYDVKMKEKGDIPEGYSVSREKKERFSLILESASTNQTSMYLCASSLSGDEAFFGQGTRLTVV.

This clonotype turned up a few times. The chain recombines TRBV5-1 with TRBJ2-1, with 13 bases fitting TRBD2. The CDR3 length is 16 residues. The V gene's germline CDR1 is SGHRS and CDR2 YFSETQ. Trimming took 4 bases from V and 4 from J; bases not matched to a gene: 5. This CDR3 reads CASSAGTSGIYNEQFF. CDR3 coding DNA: TGCGCCAGCAGCGCCGGGACTAGCGGGATTTACAATGAGCAGTTCTTC.

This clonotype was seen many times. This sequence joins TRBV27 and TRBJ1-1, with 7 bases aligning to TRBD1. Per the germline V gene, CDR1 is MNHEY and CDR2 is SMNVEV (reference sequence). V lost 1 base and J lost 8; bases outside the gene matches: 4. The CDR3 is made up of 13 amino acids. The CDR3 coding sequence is TGTGCCAGCAGTTTATTGACAGGGACGGAAGCTTTCTTT. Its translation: CASSLLTGTEAFF.

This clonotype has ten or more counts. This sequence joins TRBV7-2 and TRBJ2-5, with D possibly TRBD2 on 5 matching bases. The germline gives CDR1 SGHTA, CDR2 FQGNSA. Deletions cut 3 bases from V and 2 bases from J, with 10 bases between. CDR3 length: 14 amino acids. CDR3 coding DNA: TGTGCCAGCAGCTTTGTACGGACTCAAGAGACCCAGTACTTC. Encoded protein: CASSFVRTQETQYF.

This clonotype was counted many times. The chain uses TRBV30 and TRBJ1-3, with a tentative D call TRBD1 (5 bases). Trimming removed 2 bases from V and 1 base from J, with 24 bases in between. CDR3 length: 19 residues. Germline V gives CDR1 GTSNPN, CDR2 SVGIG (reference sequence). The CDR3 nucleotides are TGTGCCTGGAGTTTTGATCGGGACGGAAGAGGTATTTCTGGAAACACCATATATTTT. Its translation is CAWSFDRDGRGISGNTIYF.

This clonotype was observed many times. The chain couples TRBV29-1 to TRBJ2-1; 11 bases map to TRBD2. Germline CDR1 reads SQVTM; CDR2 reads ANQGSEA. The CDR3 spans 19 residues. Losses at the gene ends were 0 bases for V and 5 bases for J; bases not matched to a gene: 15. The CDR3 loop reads CSVEDPGTSGTFFDNEQFF. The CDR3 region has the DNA TGCAGCGTTGAAGATCCAGGGACTAGCGGTACGTTTTTCGACAATGAGCAGTTCTTC.

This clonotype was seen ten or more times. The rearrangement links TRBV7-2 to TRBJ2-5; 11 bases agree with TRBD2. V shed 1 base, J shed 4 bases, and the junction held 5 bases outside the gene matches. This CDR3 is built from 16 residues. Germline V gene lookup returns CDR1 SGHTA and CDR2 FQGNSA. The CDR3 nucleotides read TGTGCCAGCAGCTTAGGTCGTAGCGGGAGGGTAGAGACCCAGTACTTC. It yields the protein CASSLGRSGRVETQYF. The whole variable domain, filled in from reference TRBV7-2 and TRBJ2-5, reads GAGVSQSPSNKVTEKGKDVELRCDPISGHTALYWYRQSLGQGLEFLIYFQGNSAPDKSGLPSDRFSAERTGGSVSTLTIQRTQQEDSAVYLCASSLGRSGRVETQYFGPGTRLLVL.

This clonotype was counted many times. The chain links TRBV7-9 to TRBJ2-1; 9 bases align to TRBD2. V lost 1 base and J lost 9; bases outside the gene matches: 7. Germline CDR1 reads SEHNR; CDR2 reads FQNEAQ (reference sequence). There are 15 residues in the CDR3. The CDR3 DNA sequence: TGTGCCAGCAGCTTAGGAAGCGGGAGGCTCACTGAGCAGTTCTTC. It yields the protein CASSLGSGRLTEQFF.

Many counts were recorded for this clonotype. The CDR3 nucleotides read TGTGCCAGCAGTGAACATAAGAGGACAGCGGAGTACGTC. Translation: CASSEHKRTAEYV. The J gene is TRBJ2-7, the V gene TRBV2; TRBD1 is a possible D gene (6 bases). Trimming left V 2 bases short and J 11 bases short, with 16 bases between. The CDR3 runs to 13 residues. Germline-derived CDR1 and CDR2 are SNHLY and FYNNEI.